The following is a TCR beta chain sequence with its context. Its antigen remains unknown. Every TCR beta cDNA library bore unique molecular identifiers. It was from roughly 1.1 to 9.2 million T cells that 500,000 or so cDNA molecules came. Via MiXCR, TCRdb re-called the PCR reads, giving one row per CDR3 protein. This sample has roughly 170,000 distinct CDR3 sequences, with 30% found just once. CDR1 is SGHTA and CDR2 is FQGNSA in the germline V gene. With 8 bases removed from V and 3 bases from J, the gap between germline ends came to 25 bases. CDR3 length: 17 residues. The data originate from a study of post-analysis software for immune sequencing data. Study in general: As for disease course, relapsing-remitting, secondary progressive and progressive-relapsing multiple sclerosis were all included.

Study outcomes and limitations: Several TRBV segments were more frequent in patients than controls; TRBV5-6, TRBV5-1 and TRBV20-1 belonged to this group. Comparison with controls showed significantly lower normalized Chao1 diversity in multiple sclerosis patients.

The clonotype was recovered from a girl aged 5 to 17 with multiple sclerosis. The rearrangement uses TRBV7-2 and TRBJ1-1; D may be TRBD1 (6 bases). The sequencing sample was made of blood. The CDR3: CASGLRGLSKRYTEAFF. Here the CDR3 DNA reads TGTGCCAGCGGACTAAGGGGGTTGAGTAAGCGGTACACTGAAGCTTTCTTT. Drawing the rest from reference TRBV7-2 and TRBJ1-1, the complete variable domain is GAGVSQSPSNKVTEKGKDVELRCDPISGHTALYWYRQSLGQGLEFLIYFQGNSAPDKSGLPSDRFSAERTGGSVSTLTIQRTQQEDSAVYLCASGLRGLSKRYTEAFFGQGTRLTVV.